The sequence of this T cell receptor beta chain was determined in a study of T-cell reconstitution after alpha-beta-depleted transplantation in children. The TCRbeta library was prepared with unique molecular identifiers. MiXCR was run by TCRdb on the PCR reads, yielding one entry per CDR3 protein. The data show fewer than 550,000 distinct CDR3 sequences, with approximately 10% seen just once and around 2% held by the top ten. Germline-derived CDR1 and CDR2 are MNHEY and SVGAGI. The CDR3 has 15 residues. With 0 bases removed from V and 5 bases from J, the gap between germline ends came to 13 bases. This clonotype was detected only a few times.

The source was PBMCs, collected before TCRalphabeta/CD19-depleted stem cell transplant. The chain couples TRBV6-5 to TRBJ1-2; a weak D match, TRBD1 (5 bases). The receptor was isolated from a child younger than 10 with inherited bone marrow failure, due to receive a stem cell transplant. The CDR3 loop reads CASSYSTGATYGYTF. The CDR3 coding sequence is TGTGCCAGCAGTTACTCAACCGGGGCGACTTATGGCTACACCTTC.